A selection of T cell receptor beta chains follows, all from one sample in a study of blood T cell repertoires in COVID-19. Method: immunoSEQ multiplex PCR; TCRdb's copy keeps in-frame clones and lacks some. This table has a few hundred thousand clones, about 85% appearing once. Material: peripheral blood. These receptors were taken from a woman under 30 who had recovered from COVID-19. Both conserved end residues are part of each CDR3. The D gene is left open where the match is weak. Part of the rows lack a size; the others show once, few, many or a class for expanded clones.

. | TRBD1 | TRBJ2-7 | TRBV7-6 | TGTGCCAGCAGCTTACCCCCTGGGACAGGGACTAACTACGAGCAGTACTTC | CASSLPPGTGTNYEQYF
. | TRBD1 | TRBJ2-1 | TRBV7-9 | TGTGCCAGTATTGGACAGGGGGTCGTGAATGAGCAGTTCTTC | CASIGQGVVNEQFF
. | TRBD2 | TRBJ2-7 | TRBV7-2 | TGTGCCAGCAGCTTAGGTCGCCTAGCGGGAGAATACGAGCAGTACTTC | CASSLGRLAGEYEQYF
. | . | TRBJ2-5 | TRBV18 | TGTGCCAGCTCACCGGGCGAATTTTGGACCCAGTACTTC | CASSPGEFWTQYF
few | . | TRBJ1-3 | TRBV25-1 | TGTGCCAGCAGTGACACGGGAGGCTCTGGAAACACCATATATTTT | CASSDTGGSGNTIYF
. | . | TRBJ2-1 | TRBV7-3 | TGTGCCAGCAGCTCAGGGTATAGTAGTATCGATGAGCAGTTCTTC | CASSSGYSSIDEQFF
once | TRBD2 | TRBJ2-5 | TRBV9 | TGTGCCAGCAGCGCTCCGGGACTAGCGGGGCAAGAGACCCAGTACTTC | CASSAPGLAGQETQYF
. | TRBD1 | TRBJ2-7 | TRBV6-2/TRBV6-3 | TGTGCCAGCAGTTACACGGGACCCCGGACAGGGTCCGAGCAGTACTTC | CASSYTGPRTGSEQYF
. | . | TRBJ2-5 | TRBV6-5 | TGTGCCAGCAGGGGAAGCGGAAAAGAGACCCAGTACTTC | CASRGSGKETQYF
. | . | TRBJ1-1 | TRBV30 | TGTGCCTGGAGCCCCCTCAGGGCAACTGAAGCTTTCTTT | CAWSPLRATEAFF
. | . | TRBJ2-3 | TRBV6-1 | TGTGCCAGCAGTGAGGGGCAGGGCACAGATACGCAGTATTTT | CASSEGQGTDTQYF
. | TRBD1 | TRBJ2-2 | TRBV7-8 | TGTGCCAGCAGCTCCAGGGGGCTGGGGACCGGGGAGCTGTTTTTT | CASSSRGLGTGELFF
. | . | TRBJ2-7 | TRBV11-2 | TGTGCCAGCAGCCCTGAACTATATCGTTCCTACGAGCAGTACTTC | CASSPELYRSYEQYF
. | . | TRBJ2-3 | TRBV7-3 | TGTGCCAGCAGCCCCACTAGCATAAGCACAGATACGCAGTATTTT | CASSPTSISTDTQYF
. | . | TRBJ1-5 | TRBV6-5 | TGTGCCAGCAAGGGAGATCAGCCCCAGCATTTT | CASKGDQPQHF
. | TRBD2 | TRBJ2-5 | TRBV30 | TGTGCCTGGAAACCGGGACTAGTGAGAGAGACCCAGTACTTC | CAWKPGLVRETQYF
. | TRBD1 | TRBJ2-7 | TRBV19 | TGTGCCAGTAGATCTGGCAGGGGGCTATCCTACGAGCAGTACTTC | CASRSGRGLSYEQYF
once | TRBD2 | TRBJ2-3 | TRBV6-5 | TGTGCCAGCAGTTATACGGGTGGCGGGAGGGCAGATACGCAGTATTTT | CASSYTGGGRADTQYF
. | TRBD2 | TRBJ2-5 | TRBV5-1 | TGCGCCAGCAGCCCGGGACTAGCGGGAGGGCCTTGGGAGACCCAGTACTTC | CASSPGLAGGPWETQYF
. | . | TRBJ2-5 | TRBV7-9 | TGTGCCAGCAGCTTAGGAGGCCTACAAGAGACCCAGTACTTC | CASSLGGLQETQYF
. | . | TRBJ1-3 | TRBV19 | TGTGCCAGTAGTCGGAGGGGAACTGGAAACACCATATATTTT | CASSRRGTGNTIYF
. | TRBD2 | TRBJ2-3 | TRBV6-4 | TGTGCCAGCAGTGACCAGCGGGGGAATACGCAGTATTTT | CASSDQRGNTQYF
. | . | TRBJ1-2 | TRBV19 | TGTGCCAGTAAAGACAGCCCCTATGGCTACACCTTC | CASKDSPYGYTF
many | . | TRBJ2-3 | TRBV6-4 | TGTGCCAGCAGTGAGGCAACTAGTGGCACAGATACGCAGTATTTT | CASSEATSGTDTQYF
. | . | TRBJ1-1 | TRBV6-5 | TGTGCCAGCAGCACCCGGACAATCGGACCAGCTTTCTTT | CASSTRTIGPAFF
. | . | TRBJ1-2 | TRBV4-2 | TGTGCCAGCAGCCAAGTGGGGGCGTACGGCTACACCTTC | CASSQVGAYGYTF
. | . | TRBJ2-2 | TRBV3-1/TRBV3-2 | TGTGCCAGCAGCCAAGCCGGGAGAGGGTTCACCGGGGAGCTGTTTTTT | CASSQAGRGFTGELFF
. | . | TRBJ2-7 | TRBV7-2 | TGTGCCAGCAGCCCCGACAGCCGCTCCTACGAGCAGTACTTC | CASSPDSRSYEQYF
few | . | TRBJ2-2 | TRBV7-3 | TGTGCCAGCCGGCGTTGGGGGCCGGACACCGGGGAGCTGTTTTTT | CASRRWGPDTGELFF
. | TRBD2 | TRBJ2-1 | TRBV11-3 | TGTGCCAGCAGCTTAGCGGCTAGCGGGAGTAGGCGAGCACACAATGAGCAGTTCTTC | CASSLAASGSRRAHNEQFF
. | TRBD1 | TRBJ1-1 | TRBV5-5 | TGTGCCAGCAGCTTGGCGGGACAGGGGCTCACTGAAGCTTTCTTT | CASSLAGQGLTEAFF
. | . | TRBJ2-3 | TRBV29-1 | TGCAGCGTTGGGGCAGGGGGCACAGATACGCAGTATTTT | CSVGAGGTDTQYF
. | . | TRBJ1-5 | TRBV3-1/TRBV3-2 | TGTGCCAGCAGCCAAGGGGGGGAAGGCAATCAGCCCCAGCATTTT | CASSQGGEGNQPQHF
. | TRBD2 | TRBJ2-1 | TRBV6-2/TRBV6-3 | TGTGCCAGCAGTTACTCTACTAGCGGAGAGCAGTTCTTC | CASSYSTSGEQFF
. | . | TRBJ1-3 | TRBV2 | TGTGCCAGCAGTGAAGCGCTTCCAGTCTCTGGAAACACCATATATTTT | CASSEALPVSGNTIYF
. | . | TRBJ2-3 | TRBV12-5 | TGTGCTAGTGGTTTGGTCCCGGGGAGTGGGTTGAGTACGCAGTATTTT | CASGLVPGSGLSTQYF
. | TRBD2 | TRBJ2-7 | TRBV5-6 | TGTGCCAGCAGCTTGGGTCGGCTAGCGGGAGCTTACGAGCAGTACTTC | CASSLGRLAGAYEQYF
. | . | TRBJ2-2 | TRBV15 | TGTGCCACCAGCAGCAGGACAGACACCGGGGAGCTGTTTTTT | CATSSRTDTGELFF
few | . | TRBJ2-2 | TRBV11-3 | TGTGCCAGCAGCTTATTCCAGGCCGGGGAGCTGTTTTTT | CASSLFQAGELFF
. | . | TRBJ2-2 | TRBV3-1/TRBV3-2 | TGTGCCACCTCGAACACCGGGGAGCTGTTTTTT | CATSNTGELFF
. | TRBD2 | TRBJ2-7 | TRBV6-5 | TGTGCCAGCAGTTATCGGACTAGCGGTATCTACGAGCAGTACTTC | CASSYRTSGIYEQYF
. | . | TRBJ2-7 | TRBV11-2 | TGTGCCAGCAGCTTAGGACCGGACTATCCCTACGAGCAGTACTTC | CASSLGPDYPYEQYF
. | TRBD1 | TRBJ2-7 | TRBV9 | TGTGCCAGCAGCGAGGACAGGGGGCCGGAAGAGCAGTACTTC | CASSEDRGPEEQYF
once | . | TRBJ2-2 | TRBV20-1 | TGCAGTGCGCCTACAGGCGGGGAGCTGTTTTTT | CSAPTGGELFF
. | TRBD2 | TRBJ2-3 | TRBV18 | TGTGCCAGCTCACCAGGACTAGCGGGAACAGATACGCAGTATTTT | CASSPGLAGTDTQYF
. | TRBD2 | TRBJ2-3 | TRBV9 | TGTGCCAGCAGCGTAGGTTCGACTAGCGGTCGCACAGATACGCAGTATTTT | CASSVGSTSGRTDTQYF
. | TRBD1 | TRBJ2-7 | TRBV2 | TGTGCCAGCAGTGGGTCAGGGGGCTTTTACGAGCAGTACTTC | CASSGSGGFYEQYF
once | . | TRBJ1-1 | TRBV6-2/TRBV6-3 | TGTGCCAGCAGCCTGTTGACAGACCTGAACACTGAAGCTTTCTTT | CASSLLTDLNTEAFF
. | . | TRBJ1-1 | TRBV4-1 | TGCGCCAGCAGCCAAGGGACAGAGACGAACACTGAAGCTTTCTTT | CASSQGTETNTEAFF
. | TRBD1 | TRBJ1-2 | TRBV19 | TGTGCCAGTAGCCAGGACAGGGGTTATGGCTACACCTTC | CASSQDRGYGYTF
. | . | TRBJ1-1 | TRBV5-1 | TGCGCCAGCAGCTTGATGAGTGGGGCGGGGACTGAAGCTTTCTTT | CASSLMSGAGTEAFF